The TCR beta chain under discussion was sequenced for a study of Tregs in tolerant kidney transplant recipients. Study-wide results and limits: In tolerant patients, donor-specific Tregs outgrew total Tregs, suggesting antigen-driven expansion.

Germline-derived CDR1 and CDR2 are SEHNR and FQNEAQ (reference sequence). With 4 bases removed from V and 2 bases from J, the gap between germline ends came to 9 bases. The CDR3 loop spans 13 amino acids. This clone was observed a handful of times. What it recognizes is unknown. Related graft donors supplied nonmyeloablative bone marrow transplants, and mixed chimerism was transient. Unstimulated regulatory T cells (CD4+CD25+CD127-), CD4+CD25- non-regulatory cells, CD4 and CD8 cells were FACS-sorted from thawed PBMCs. Produced via immunoSEQ multiplex PCR; TCRdb's table is partial and in-frame only. The repertoire consists of 20,000 to 25,000 clones, with over 70% occurring once and the leading ten covering about 25%.

The sequencing here drew on CD8+ T cells from blood (PBMCs), taken 6 months after the transplant. This TCR was recovered from a human patient who received a combined kidney and bone marrow transplant. These T cells may partly come from the graft donor. The rearrangement links TRBV7-9 to TRBJ2-7; D is perhaps TRBD2 (6 bases). The CDR3 nucleotides are TGTGCCAGCAGCTCTAGCGAGACCTACGAGCAGTACTTC. Its protein product is CASSSSETYEQYF.